This TCR beta chain is from a study of cytomegalovirus exposure and HLA in healthy donors. Study-wide background: Counted in an early data release were about 85 million unique TCRs from HLA-typed donors. Study observations and caveats: When the data were analyzed later, several of the most significant clusters appeared to be linked to common viral pathogens. A later analysis showed TCR association rates differing by HLA locus, peaking at DRB1 and lowest at HLA-C.

The PCR ran on 60 Vbeta and 13 Jbeta primers. Data came from immunoSEQ multiplex PCR; TCRdb stores just in-frame clones and leaves some out. The sample holds a few hundred thousand clones, over 70% seen once. Germline CDR1 and CDR2: SEHNR and FQNEAQ (reference sequence). The CDR3 length is 12 residues. The V and J ends lost 6 bases and 9 bases, in that order; junction bases with no gene match: 4. About this clone itself: What it binds is unknown.

What was sequenced was PBMCs. The sequence derives from a girl aged 2 to 9 in good health and CMV-seronegative. This chain connects TRBV7-9 to TRBJ2-4, with 8 nucleotides matching TRBD2. The CDR3 loop is CASSPAGGIQYF. The CDR3 DNA reads TGTGCCAGCAGTCCGGCGGGGGGCATTCAGTACTTC.